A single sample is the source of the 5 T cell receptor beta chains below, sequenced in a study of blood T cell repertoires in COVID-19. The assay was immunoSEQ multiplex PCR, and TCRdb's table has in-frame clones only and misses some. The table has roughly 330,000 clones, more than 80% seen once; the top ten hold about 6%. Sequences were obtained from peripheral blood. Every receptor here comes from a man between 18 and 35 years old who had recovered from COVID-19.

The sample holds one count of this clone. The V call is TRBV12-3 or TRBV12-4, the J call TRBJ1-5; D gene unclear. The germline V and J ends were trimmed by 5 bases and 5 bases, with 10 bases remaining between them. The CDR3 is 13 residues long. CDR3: CASSPSRDQPQHF. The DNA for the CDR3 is TGTGCCAGCAGTCCCTCACGAGATCAGCCCCAGCATTTT.

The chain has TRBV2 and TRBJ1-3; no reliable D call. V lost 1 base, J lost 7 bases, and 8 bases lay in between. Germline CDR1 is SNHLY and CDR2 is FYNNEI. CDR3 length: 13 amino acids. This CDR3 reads CASSEGEWNTIYF. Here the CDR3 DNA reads TGTGCCAGCAGTGAAGGCGAGTGGAACACCATATATTTT.

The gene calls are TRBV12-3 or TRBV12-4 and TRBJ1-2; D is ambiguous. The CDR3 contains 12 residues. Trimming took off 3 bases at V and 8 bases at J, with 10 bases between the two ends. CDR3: CASSFSGGGYTF. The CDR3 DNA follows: TGTGCCAGCAGTTTTTCAGGAGGAGGCTACACCTTC.

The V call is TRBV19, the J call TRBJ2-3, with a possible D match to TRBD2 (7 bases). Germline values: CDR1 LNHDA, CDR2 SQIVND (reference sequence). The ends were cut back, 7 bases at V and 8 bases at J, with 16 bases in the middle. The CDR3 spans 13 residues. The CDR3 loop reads CASNLGAGATQYF. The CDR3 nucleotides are TGTGCCAGTAATTTGGGGGCGGGGGCTACGCAGTATTTT.

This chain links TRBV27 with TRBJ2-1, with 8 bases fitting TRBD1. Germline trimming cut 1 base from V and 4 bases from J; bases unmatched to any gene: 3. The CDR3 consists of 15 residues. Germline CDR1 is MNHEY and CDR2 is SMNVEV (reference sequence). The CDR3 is CASSLFRGLYNEQFF. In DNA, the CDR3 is TGTGCCAGCAGTTTATTCAGGGGGCTGTACAATGAGCAGTTCTTC.